The clone carrying this TCR beta chain appeared a few times. CDR3 length: 14 residues. V lost 0 bases to trimming and J lost 4 bases; unmatched junction nucleotides: 2. Germline V gene sequence: CDR1 SGHRS, CDR2 YFSETQ. These data belong to a study of CD8+ T cells in alopecia areata. Extraction and reverse transcription of RNA yielded cDNA as the sequencing template. Measured with immunoSEQ multiplex PCR; TCRdb has only the in-frame clones, and not every one. The profile covers 110,000 or so clones, with over 60% appearing a single time and approximately 2.6% taken by the ten largest. The sequence was obtained from a human donor in good health. Specimen: CD4+ T cells sorted from blood. The chain is built from TRBV5-1 and TRBJ1-1, with 8 bases fitting TRBD1. The CDR3 here is CASSLGTGSTEAFF. In DNA, the CDR3 is TGCGCCAGCAGCTTGGGGACAGGGAGCACTGAAGCTTTCTTT.